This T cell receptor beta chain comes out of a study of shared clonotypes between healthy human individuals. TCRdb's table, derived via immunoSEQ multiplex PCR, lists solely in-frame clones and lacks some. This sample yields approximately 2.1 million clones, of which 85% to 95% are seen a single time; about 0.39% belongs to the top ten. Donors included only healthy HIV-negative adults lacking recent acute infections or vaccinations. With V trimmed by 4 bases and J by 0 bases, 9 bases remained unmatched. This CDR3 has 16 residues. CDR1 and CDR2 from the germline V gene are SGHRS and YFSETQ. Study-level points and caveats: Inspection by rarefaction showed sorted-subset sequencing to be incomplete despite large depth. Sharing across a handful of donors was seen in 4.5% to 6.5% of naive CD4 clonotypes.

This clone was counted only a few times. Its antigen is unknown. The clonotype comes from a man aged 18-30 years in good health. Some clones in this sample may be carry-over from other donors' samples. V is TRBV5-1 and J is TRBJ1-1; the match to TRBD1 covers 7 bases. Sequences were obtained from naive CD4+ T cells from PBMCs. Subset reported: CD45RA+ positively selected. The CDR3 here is CASSPGTAGMNTEAFF. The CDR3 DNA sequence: TGCGCCAGCAGCCCAGGGACAGCGGGAATGAACACTGAAGCTTTCTTT.